This TCR beta chain was documented in a study of blood T cell repertoires in COVID-19 (dated by TCRdb to the early 2020s). At the level of the whole study: The collaborator samples originated in the United States, Italy and Spain and spanned the acute and convalescent phases of COVID-19. The material from the prospective study consisted of cDNA or gDNA derived from T cells, B-cell-depleted T cells, or PBMCs. Subjects who had been exposed to COVID-19, were actively infected with it, or had recovered from it provided the deeply sampled blood TCRbeta repertoires that made up the dataset. The repertoires were released in a freely available public database meant as a resource for research on the immune response to SARS-CoV-2. Samples were obtained from the ongoing ImmuneRACE study (first 160 participants) and from 1,254 subjects provided by 6 global collaborators. The sample metadata nearly always contained a de-identified subject ID, COVID-19 status, age in years and sex. Where HLA class I and class II types were available, the types were taken from metadata supplied by the sample provider, not from assay-based typing.

TCRbeta CDR3 regions were amplified from genomic DNA by means of the immunoSEQ Assay, a bias-controlled multiplex PCR. In the source study's methods: Within the assay, amplification of reference gene primers was used to estimate how many nucleated cells each sample contained. To quantify the absolute abundance of each unique TCRbeta CDR3 rearrangement, sequence reads were collapsed and filtered. Productive Simpson clonality was computed per sample as the square root of Simpson's diversity index over productive rearrangements. TCRdb mirrors the immuneACCESS table, restricted to in-frame sequences. Some clones are absent from its copies; in checked studies, under half trace to an unresolved V gene, and the reason for the others is unknown. The D gene and trimming were derived from the DNA, and the V and J assignments and clone size from that table. This sample is represented by more than 80,000 clones; approximately 88% of them were singletons. Jointly, the top ten make up 11% of the sample.

Concerning this clone itself: The clone's antigen remains unknown. No base qualities exist here, and no much larger clone lies one base off it.

The germline V end is reduced by 4 bases and the J end by 4 bases; junction bases left unmatched: 9. The CDR3, cysteine through phenylalanine, is 16 amino acids long. Just CDR3 DNA is preserved here, 48 bases in frame from base 1. Reading the germline V gene gives CDR1 SGHTS and CDR2 YDEGEE. Beyond this particular receptor, the publication reports: The quantity of clinical and demographic metadata differed by source and by participant and was supplied without curation.

Whole blood was collected in K2EDTA tubes by collaborating institutions according to the institutions' own protocols. For TCRbeta analysis, collaborators shipped samples in one of three forms: frozen whole blood, isolated PBMCs, or DNA extracted from either of those sample types. The sequencing sample was made of peripheral blood. The TCR was taken from a man aged 80 or over with acute or convalescent COVID-19. This chain is built from TRBV5-8 and TRBJ2-2; 8 central bases correspond to TRBD2. For the CDR3, the sequence is CASSRTSGVGTGELFF. The base sequence is TGTGCCAGCAGCCGAACTAGCGGAGTAGGCACCGGGGAGCTGTTTTTT.